This T cell receptor (beta chain) was obtained from a study of CD8+ T cells in alopecia areata. Germline V lookup: CDR1 MNHNS, CDR2 SASEGT. With V trimmed by 3 bases and J by 4 bases, 4 bases remained unmatched. The length of the CDR3 is 16 residues. Treatment specified: oral pan-JAK inhibitor, 5-10 mg twice daily. Following extraction, RNA underwent reverse transcription to cDNA, which served as the sequencing template. The table came from immunoSEQ multiplex PCR; TCRdb's copy has only in-frame clones and leaves some out. There are about 90,000 clones in the sample; 40% to 50% occur only once, and 18% lies in the top ten.

The rearrangement uses TRBV6-1 and TRBJ2-2, with TRBD1 matching 11 bases. This TCR derives from a human donor with alopecia areata. Source: CD8+ T cells sorted from blood, taken at week 24, from a patient treated with tofacitinib. For the CDR3, the DNA is TGTGCCAGCAGTGACTGGGACAGGGGGAGCACCGGGGAGCTGTTTTTT. The encoded protein is CASSDWDRGSTGELFF.